This T cell receptor (beta chain) originates from a study of blood T cell repertoires in COVID-19. Original analysis: Estimation of nucleated cell counts was performed using reference gene primer amplification. Sequencing used immunoSEQ multiplex PCR; TCRdb keeps in-frame clones, though not all of them. That table is the source of V, J and clone size, and D and trimming were worked out from the DNA. The data hold a few hundred thousand clones, with more than 70% observed a single time. V lost 5 bases and J lost 5; bases outside the gene matches: 9. CDR1 is SGHVS and CDR2 is FQNEAQ in the germline V gene. The CDR3 contains 15 residues.

This chain uses TRBV7-8 with TRBJ1-5; TRBD1 aligns across 7 bases. This sequence originates from a woman aged 50 to 65 with acute or convalescent COVID-19. Source material: peripheral blood. This chain's CDR3 is CASSLRTGAHQPQHF. The DNA for the CDR3 is TGTGCCAGCAGCCTCCGGACAGGCGCACATCAGCCCCAGCATTTT.